This TCR beta chain was obtained from a study of cytomegalovirus exposure and HLA in healthy donors. Looking at the study overall: Under 85% of 398 genotyped donors fell in the Caucasian-associated ancestry cluster. Study-wide results and caveats: The authors listed 164 TCR beta chains as cytomegalovirus-associated.

CDR1 and CDR2 (germline): MNHNS, SASEGT. Trimming cost V 1 base and J 7 bases; bases outside gene matches: 6. The CDR3 is 14 amino acids. A word on this clone: Antigen specificity is unknown.

The PCR contained 60 Vbeta and 13 Jbeta primers. Method: immunoSEQ multiplex PCR; TCRdb's copy keeps in-frame clones and lacks some. The profile shows 120,000 to 150,000 clones, over 60% of them singletons. Sample: PBMCs. The chain combines TRBV6-1 with TRBJ1-2; 7 positions agree with TRBD1. The sequence derives from a man aged 35-49 years in good health and CMV-seropositive. The DNA for the CDR3 is TGTGCCAGCAGTGAAGGTGGGACAGTGCTTGGCTACACCTTC. Translating gives CASSEGGTVLGYTF.